One and the same sample provided the 23 T cell receptor beta chains below, sequenced in a study of neoadjuvant nivolumab and ipilimumab in lung cancer. TCRdb keeps only in-frame clones here, not all; method: immunoSEQ multiplex PCR. The data hold tens of thousands of clones, with roughly 84% observed a single time. Here the sequenced sample was peripheral blood, taken before neoadjuvant nivolumab, alone or with ipilimumab. The receptors were gathered from an adult with non-small cell lung cancer.

This chain uses TRBV9 with TRBJ1-4; tentative D call: TRBD1 (5 bases). V was trimmed by 2 bases and J by 6 bases, leaving 14 bases between them. The CDR3 covers 15 residues. Germline CDR1 is SGDLS and CDR2 is YYNGEE. CDR3 DNA sequence: TGTGCCAGCAGCGTTGGGGCCATTGGTTATGAAAAACTGTTTTTT. Protein: CASSVGAIGYEKLFF.

The V call is TRBV30, the J call TRBJ2-7, with TRBD2 identical over 8 bases. The CDR3 runs to 15 residues. The junction had 5 bases not matched to a gene; V was cut back by 0 bases and J by 1 base. Looked up from germline, CDR1 is GTSNPN and CDR2 is SVGIG (reference sequence). The CDR3 loop reads CAWSVSTGGSYEQYF. As DNA, the CDR3 is TGTGCCTGGAGTGTATCCACGGGAGGGTCCTACGAGCAGTACTTC.

By sample share, this clone is medium-sized. V usage is TRBV30 and J usage is TRBJ2-7, with 9 positions matching TRBD1. CDR3 length: 14 amino acids. Germline-derived CDR1 and CDR2 are GTSNPN and SVGIG (reference sequence). The V segment lost 2 bases and the J segment 2 bases; nucleotides outside the gene matches: 4. The CDR3 is CAWSRTGGPYEQYF. The CDR3 bases are TGTGCCTGGAGTCGAACAGGGGGCCCCTACGAGCAGTACTTC.

Only a few counts were recorded for this clone. The chain couples TRBV5-1 to TRBJ1-2; D may be TRBD1 (5 bases). The V end lost 6 bases, the J end lost 1 base, and 13 bases lay between the germline ends. The CDR3 totals 14 residues. CDR1 and CDR2 from the germline V gene are SGHRS and YFSETQ. Here the CDR3 reads CASTRGDFNYGYTF. The CDR3 nucleotides read TGCGCCAGCACACGAGGGGACTTTAACTATGGCTACACCTTC.

V gene TRBV7-6 combines with J gene TRBJ2-5; maybe TRBD2 (7 bases). The CDR3 sequence is 14 residues long. Germline V lookup: CDR1 SGHVS, CDR2 FNYEAQ. V gave up 1 base and J gave up 5 bases, with 11 bases separating them. The DNA of the CDR3 is TGTGCCAGCAGCTTAGGAACGGGGGGCGAGACCCAGTACTTC. Translated, it gives CASSLGTGGETQYF.

The V gene is TRBV11-3, the J gene TRBJ2-3; D unresolved. V lost 1 base, J lost 3 bases, and 17 bases lay in between. CDR3 length equals 17 residues. Germline lookup yields CDR1 SGHNT and CDR2 YENEEA. The CDR3 sequence is CASSLALFGRLTDTQYF. CDR3 nucleotide sequence: TGTGCCAGCAGCTTAGCCCTGTTTGGTAGGTTAACAGATACGCAGTATTTT.

The chain carries TRBV15 and TRBJ2-5; TRBD2 aligns across 8 bases. Germline CDR1 and CDR2: LNHNV and YYDKDF (reference sequence). The CDR3 covers 16 residues. Losses at the gene ends were 2 bases for V and 2 bases for J; bases not matched to a gene: 7. The CDR3: CATSRIAGPIQETQYF. The CDR3 nucleotides read TGTGCCACCAGCAGAATAGCGGGACCTATTCAAGAGACCCAGTACTTC.

The V gene is TRBV5-4, the J gene TRBJ2-1, with unresolved D. CDR1 and CDR2 from the germline V gene are SGHNT and YYREEE (reference sequence). V dropped 3 bases and J dropped 4 bases, with 11 bases sitting between them. The CDR3 is 14 amino acids. CDR3 residues: CASSSWKLYNEQFF. CDR3 nucleotide sequence: TGTGCCAGCAGCTCCTGGAAACTGTACAATGAGCAGTTCTTC.

This clone came up a few times. The rearrangement joins TRBV19 to TRBJ1-2; no clear D. The CDR3 sequence is 14 residues long. Trimming removed 4 bases at V and 8 bases at J, with 17 bases between. Germline V lookup: CDR1 LNHDA, CDR2 SQIVND (reference sequence). CDR3 in amino acids: CASSKGTTTYGYTF. Here the CDR3 DNA reads TGTGCCAGTAGTAAGGGCACAACCACATACGGCTACACCTTC.

This clone was detected only once. This chain connects TRBV10-2 to TRBJ2-5, with 7 bases that match TRBD1. CDR1 WSHSY and CDR2 SAAADI come from the germline V gene. V dropped 4 bases and J dropped 5; count of bases not matched to a gene: 7. The CDR3 is 14 amino acids. The CDR3 DNA reads TGCGCCAGCAGTGGACGGCAGGGGGTCGAGACCCAGTACTTC. Protein: CASSGRQGVETQYF.

This sequence joins TRBV5-1 and TRBJ2-7; 11 bases are shared with TRBD1. V trimming: 2 bases; J trimming: 6 bases; junction bases outside the gene matches: 13. Germline CDR1 is SGHRS and CDR2 is YFSETQ. The CDR3 is 17 amino acids. The CDR3 nucleotides read TGCGCCAGCAGCTTAATGGTAGGACAGGGGGCCTCTGCCGAGCAGTACTTC. It codes for CASSLMVGQGASAEQYF. The entire variable domain, with the rest obtained from reference TRBV5-1 and TRBJ2-7, is as follows: KAGVTQTPRYLIKTRGQQVTLSCSPISGHRSVSWYQQTPGQGLQFLFEYFSETQRNKGNFPGRFSGRQFSNSRSEMNVSTLELGDSALYLCASSLMVGQGASAEQYFGPGTRLTVT.

The gene calls are TRBV7-9 and TRBJ2-7; D call uncertain. CDR3 length: 14 amino acids. Germline CDR1 SEHNR, CDR2 FQNEAQ (reference sequence). Between the trimmed V and J ends, which lost 1 base and 6 bases, there was a span of 13 bases. The DNA for the CDR3 is TGTGCCAGCAGCTTAGGCGGCAATAGCTTCGAGCAGTACTTC. It codes for CASSLGGNSFEQYF.

The chain is built from TRBV10-1 and TRBJ1-1, with 7 nucleotides matching TRBD1. There are 14 residues in the CDR3. J lost 1 base, V lost 5 bases, and 4 bases had no gene match. CDR1 and CDR2 (germline): WNHNN, SYGVQD (reference sequence). In DNA form, the CDR3 reads TGCGCCAGCAGTCCGGGACAGACGAACACTGAAGCTTTCTTT. It translates to CASSPGQTNTEAFF.

V usage is TRBV9 and J usage is TRBJ2-3, with D possibly matching TRBD2 (5 bases). Between the trimmed V and J ends, which lost 0 bases and 2 bases, there was a span of 28 bases. The CDR3 covers 21 residues. Germline CDR1 and CDR2: SGDLS and YYNGEE. This chain's CDR3 is CASSVVAIPTPTRYFTDTQYF. The CDR3 DNA reads TGTGCCAGCAGCGTAGTCGCTATCCCCACTCCCACTAGGTATTTCACAGATACGCAGTATTTT. Complete variable domain (other parts from reference TRBV9 and TRBJ2-3): DSGVTQTPKHLITATGQRVTLRCSPRSGDLSVYWYQQSLDQGLQFLIQYYNGEERAKGNILERFSAQQFPDLHSELNLSSLELGDSALYFCASSVVAIPTPTRYFTDTQYFGPGTRLTVL.

The CDR3: CASTPAGGWDTGELFF. DNA of the CDR3: TGTGCCAGTACCCCAGCGGGAGGATGGGACACCGGGGAGCTGTTTTTT. The rearrangement joins TRBV19 to TRBJ2-2; 9 nucleotides agree with TRBD2. CDR1 and CDR2 (germline): LNHDA, SQIVND (reference sequence). This CDR3 has 16 amino acids. Losses at the gene ends were 7 bases for V and 3 bases for J; bases not matched to a gene: 9.

V is TRBV6-5 and J is TRBJ2-5, with a tentative D call TRBD2 (5 bases). This CDR3 is 14 amino acids long. Germline V CDR1 and CDR2: MNHEY, SVGAGI. The germline V and J ends were trimmed by 5 bases and 3 bases, with 13 bases remaining between them. CDR3 protein: CASSDGLPEETQYF. The CDR3 DNA follows: TGTGCCAGCAGTGACGGACTGCCGGAAGAGACCCAGTACTTC.

The V and J genes are TRBV30 and TRBJ1-4; the match to TRBD1 covers 9 bases. The V segment lost 5 bases and the J segment 11 bases; nucleotides outside the gene matches: 9. From germline, CDR1 is GTSNPN and CDR2 SVGIG (reference sequence). This CDR3 contains 13 residues. The CDR3 bases are TGTGCCTGGCGAGAGGGGACAGGGAGGAAACTGTTTTTT. It specifies CAWREGTGRKLFF.

The gene calls are TRBV4-3 and TRBJ2-7; 10 bases agree with TRBD2. From germline, CDR1 is LGHNA and CDR2 YSLEER. After removal of 1 base from V and 0 bases from J, the junction contained 9 bases not matched to a gene. The CDR3 is made up of 18 amino acids. The CDR3 here is CASSQAAPSGGFSYEQYF. The CDR3 DNA reads as TGCGCCAGCAGCCAAGCGGCTCCTAGCGGGGGCTTCTCCTACGAGCAGTACTTC.

The J gene is TRBJ2-7, the V gene TRBV9, with TRBD2 identical over 11 bases. The CDR3 has 16 residues. Germline trimming cut 0 bases from V and 2 bases from J; bases unmatched to any gene: 4. Germline CDR1 reads SGDLS; CDR2 reads YYNGEE. This chain's CDR3 is CASSVEGTSGPYEQYF. CDR3 DNA: TGTGCCAGCAGCGTAGAAGGGACTAGCGGCCCCTACGAGCAGTACTTC.

The chain has TRBV5-8 and TRBJ1-1, with D unresolved. V lost 0 bases and J 1 base, leaving 4 bases between the germline ends. Germline CDR1 is SGHTS and CDR2 is YDEGEE. The CDR3 runs to 13 residues. CDR3 coding DNA: TGTGCCAGCAGCTTGGGACCGAACACTGAAGCTTTCTTT. Protein: CASSLGPNTEAFF.

The rearrangement links TRBV28 to TRBJ2-1; a possible D gene is TRBD2 (6 bases). Germline values: CDR1 MDHEN, CDR2 SYDVKM. The CDR3 length is 16 residues. V lost 2 bases and J lost 0, with 11 bases in between. The CDR3 region is CASSLGDGSSYNEQFF. CDR3 bases: TGTGCCAGCAGTTTAGGGGACGGGAGCTCCTACAATGAGCAGTTCTTC.

V usage is TRBV19 and J usage is TRBJ2-6; 14 positions match TRBD2. In germline, CDR1 is LNHDA, CDR2 SQIVND (reference sequence). The CDR3 extends over 20 amino acids. With 5 bases clipped from V and 3 bases from J, the junction kept 12 bases outside the gene matches. Here the CDR3 DNA reads TGTGCCAGTAGTCTCCTCCAGACTAGCGGGAGGGCCTATGGGGCCAACGTCCTGACTTTC. Translation gives CASSLLQTSGRAYGANVLTF.

On this clone itself: Germline is not matched at one junction end, which may reflect a read error. V is TRBV18 and J is TRBJ2-3, with D hard to call. The CDR3 has 13 amino acids. Germline CDR1 reads KGHSH; CDR2 reads LQKENI. CDR3 sequence reads: CASSPLSTDTQYF. In DNA, the CDR3 is TGTGCCAGCTCGCCACTAAGCACAGATACGCAGTATTTT.